This paragraph reports one T cell receptor (beta chain). The antigen is unknown. The data stem from a study of cytomegalovirus exposure and HLA in healthy donors. Findings and caveats of the study: HLA allele associations emerged for 15,000 to 20,000 TCR beta sequences in a later analysis, at 0.05 false discovery rate.

PCR used 60 Vbeta primers and 13 Jbeta primers. Profiled with immunoSEQ multiplex PCR; TCRdb holds only in-frame clones, not every one. The table has about 54,000 clones, about four fifths seen once. This CDR3 has 14 amino acids. Germline V gene data show CDR1 as LGHNT and CDR2 as FRNRAP. The trim removed 6 bases at V and 10 bases at J, leaving 11 bases unmatched. The TCR sequence derives from a female donor in good health and CMV-seronegative. This chain links TRBV12-5 with TRBJ2-1, with 8 bases fitting TRBD2. Sequencing was done on a sample of PBMCs. In DNA form, the CDR3 reads TGTGCTAGTGGGGTAACGGGGGGGGTCCTGGAGCAGTTCTTC. Protein: CASGVTGGVLEQFF.